The 18 T cell receptor beta chains reported below all come from one sample, sequenced in a study of post-analysis software for immune sequencing data (dated by TCRdb to between 2015 and 2016). What the study reported, not specific to this receptor: Significantly higher frequencies in patients than in controls were found for a few TRBV segments, including TRBV5-6, TRBV5-1 and TRBV20-1.

Their target antigens are unknown. Library method: PCR. Sequencing was performed on an Illumina HiSeq 2500. Unique molecular identifiers were incorporated into TCR beta cDNA libraries to reduce PCR and sequencing biases. TCRdb itself trimmed the public reads at Q25 with fastp, ran MiXCR and retained productive beta chains. Each CDR3 protein gets just one entry, which takes the most common genes and DNA from the rows behind it. The sample table records approximately 250,000 distinct CDR3 sequences; less than 40% of these occur just once. The top ten hold 4.5% to 5.5% of the sample. The sample comprised blood. These receptors were taken from a girl between 5 and 17 years old with multiple sclerosis.

As to this clonotype: A much larger clone lies one base from this, so it may be a read error. The CDR3 bases are TGTGCCACCCGAAAGGGCAGAGGTGAAAAACTGTTTTTT. Residues: CATRKGRGEKLFF. V gene TRBV2 combines with J gene TRBJ1-4; D remains unclear. The germline V gene encodes CDR1 SNHLY and CDR2 FYNNEI. This CDR3 has 13 residues. V was cut by 10 bases and J by 7 bases, with 16 bases left in between.

V is TRBV5-1 and J is TRBJ1-2; D gene uncertain. V was shortened by 3 bases and J by 6 bases, with 15 bases between the two germline ends. CDR1 is SGHRS and CDR2 is YFSETQ in the germline V gene. The CDR3 runs 14 residues. The CDR3 is CASSSTGPPDGYTF. The CDR3 DNA sequence: TGCGCCAGCAGCTCAACTGGACCTCCCGATGGCTACACCTTC.

The genes are TRBV30 and TRBJ1-5, with TRBD1 identical over 8 bases. The V and J ends lost 6 bases and 0 bases, in that order; junction bases with no gene match: 7. The CDR3 runs 15 residues. The germline V gene encodes CDR1 GTSNPN and CDR2 SVGIG (reference sequence). CDR3 in amino acids: CACSAGGYSNQPQHF. The CDR3 nucleotides read TGTGCCTGCTCCGCAGGGGGCTATAGCAATCAGCCCCAGCATTTT.

This clonotype was observed many times. This sequence joins TRBV14 and TRBJ2-3; the D gene is possibly TRBD1 (6 bases). Germline V lookup: CDR1 SGHDN, CDR2 FVKESK. The germline V and J ends were trimmed by 1 base and 2 bases, with 10 bases remaining between them. This CDR3 has 15 residues. CDR3 in DNA: TGTGCCAGCAGCCAAGTACAGGGCCCCACAGATACGCAGTATTTT. Amino acids: CASSQVQGPTDTQYF.

The chain carries TRBV30 and TRBJ1-1; D not certain. V lost 2 bases and J lost 4, with 14 bases in between. Germline values: CDR1 GTSNPN, CDR2 SVGIG (reference sequence). The CDR3 has 14 amino acids. This chain's CDR3 is CAWSWTLRTTEAFF. The CDR3 coding sequence is TGTGCCTGGAGTTGGACTCTAAGAACCACTGAAGCTTTCTTT.

On this clonotype: Given a much more abundant clone one base away, this may be a read error. The rearrangement links TRBV20-1 to TRBJ2-1; 13 bases map to TRBD2. The end of the DNA fits TRBJ2-7 better, so the J call may be wrong. Germline CDR1 DFQATT, CDR2 SNEGSKA (reference sequence). This CDR3 has 15 residues. The CDR3 DNA is TGCAGTGCCTCCCGGACTAGCGGGAGCTACAATGAGCAGTACTTC. It encodes CSASRTSGSYNEQYF.

V and J are TRBV28 and TRBJ2-3; D gene uncertain. In germline, CDR1 is MDHEN, CDR2 SYDVKM. The V end was cut by 7 bases, the J end by 4 bases, with 6 bases between. CDR3 size: 11 residues. CDR3 region: CASNLADTQYF. CDR3 DNA sequence: TGTGCCAGCAACCTAGCAGATACGCAGTATTTT. The full variable domain, rest sourced from reference TRBV28 and TRBJ2-3, is DVKVTQSSRYLVKRTGEKVFLECVQDMDHENMFWYRQDPGLGLRLIYFSYDVKMKEKGDIPEGYSVSREKKERFSLILESASTNQTSMYLCASNLADTQYFGPGTRLTVL.

The sample holds a few counts of this clonotype. V and J are TRBV6-5 and TRBJ2-1; maybe TRBD2 (6 bases). The germline gives CDR1 MNHEY, CDR2 SVGAGI. The CDR3 spans 15 residues. V gave up 2 bases and J gave up 5 bases, with 13 bases separating them. CDR3 sequence reads: CASSYSYGGDNEQFF. The CDR3 coding sequence is TGTGCCAGCAGTTACAGCTACGGAGGGGACAATGAGCAGTTCTTC.

This clonotype was detected ten times or more. The chain employs TRBV5-6 and TRBJ2-1; 9 nucleotides line up with TRBD2. Germline V gene lookup returns CDR1 SGHDT and CDR2 YYEEEE. V was clipped by 1 base and J by 9 bases; unmatched bases: 17. This CDR3 comprises 18 residues. CDR3 amino acids: CASSLHLLGREGIREQFF. The CDR3 coding sequence is TGTGCCAGCAGCTTGCACCTCCTTGGGCGGGAGGGAATTCGTGAGCAGTTCTTC. The variable domain in full, completed from reference TRBV5-6 and TRBJ2-1, reads DAGVTQSPTHLIKTRGQQVTLRCSPKSGHDTVSWYQQALGQGPQFIFQYYEEEERQRGNFPDRFSGHQFPNYSSELNVNALLLGDSALYLCASSLHLLGREGIREQFFGPGTRLTVL.

The chain combines TRBV3-1 with TRBJ1-4; TRBD1 aligns across 10 bases. Germline V CDR1 and CDR2: LGHDT, YNNKEL (reference sequence). There are 14 residues in the CDR3. After removal of 8 bases from V and 8 bases from J, the junction contained 8 bases not matched to a gene. The CDR3 reads CASQDRDRGEKLFF. CDR3 nucleotides: TGTGCCAGCCAGGACCGGGACAGGGGCGAAAAACTGTTTTTT.

Only a few counts were recorded for this clonotype. The chain recombines TRBV5-1 with TRBJ2-2; 12 bases line up with TRBD2. This CDR3 has 15 amino acids. Per germline, CDR1 SGHRS and CDR2 YFSETQ. Trimming removed 7 bases from V and 0 bases from J; junction bases left unmatched: 1. The CDR3 DNA reads as TGCGCCAGCGGACTAGCGGGGACGAACACCGGGGAGCTGTTTTTT. Translating gives CASGLAGTNTGELFF.

The chain uses TRBV6-2 or TRBV6-3 and TRBJ2-7; 8 nucleotides match TRBD2. V was clipped by 0 bases and J by 1 base; unmatched bases: 11. The V gene's germline CDR1 is MNHEY and CDR2 SVGEGT. The CDR3 has 18 amino acids. The CDR3, as DNA: TGTGCCAGCAGTTACTCGATGGTCAGCGGGGGTCGATCCTACGAGCAGTACTTC. It specifies CASSYSMVSGGRSYEQYF.

This clonotype was observed at least ten times. The chain employs TRBV28 and TRBJ2-5, with 11 bases aligning to TRBD1. The CDR3 consists of 15 residues. CDR1 and CDR2 (germline): MDHEN, SYDVKM. Unmatched junction bases numbered 8, after V lost 6 bases and J lost 5 bases. The CDR3 is CASSPGTGGSETQYF. CDR3 sequence (DNA): TGTGCCAGCAGCCCCGGGACAGGGGGTAGCGAGACCCAGTACTTC. Full variable domain (rest looked up from reference TRBV28 and TRBJ2-5): DVKVTQSSRYLVKRTGEKVFLECVQDMDHENMFWYRQDPGLGLRLIYFSYDVKMKEKGDIPEGYSVSREKKERFSLILESASTNQTSMYLCASSPGTGGSETQYFGPGTRLLVL.

This clonotype was seen a handful of times. The chain is built from TRBV2 and TRBJ1-5, with D tentatively TRBD1 (5 bases). Per germline, CDR1 SNHLY and CDR2 FYNNEI. The CDR3 sequence is 17 residues long. The germline V and J ends were trimmed by 0 bases and 3 bases, with 15 bases remaining between them. CDR3 in amino acids: CASSEASWGAFNQPQHF. In DNA, the CDR3 is TGTGCCAGCAGTGAAGCATCGTGGGGCGCGTTCAATCAGCCCCAGCATTTT.

The chain links TRBV6-5 to TRBJ2-5; 7 bases line up with TRBD2. V was clipped by 9 bases and J by 3 bases; unmatched bases: 4. Germline V gene sequence: CDR1 MNHEY, CDR2 SVGAGI. The CDR3 runs 12 residues. The CDR3 DNA is TGTGCCAGTATGGGGGGGAAAGAGACCCAGTACTTC. As protein: CASMGGKETQYF.

This clonotype came up a few times. A much larger clone is a single base away; this may be a read error. The gene calls are TRBV5-1 and TRBJ2-1, with 10 bases aligning to TRBD2. CDR1 SGHRS and CDR2 YFSETQ come from the germline V gene. V gave up 4 bases and J gave up 10 bases; unmatched junction bases: 11. The CDR3 covers 15 residues. The CDR3 protein is CASSTDPSGGLEQFF. In DNA, the CDR3 is TGCGCCAGCAGCACGGACCCTAGCGGGGGATTAGAGCAGTTCTTC.

The chain links TRBV25-1 to TRBJ1-6, with no clear D. Germline V lookup: CDR1 MGHDK, CDR2 SYGVNS. Trimming removed 3 bases from V and 9 bases from J, with 9 bases in between. There are 13 residues in the CDR3. For the CDR3, the DNA is TGTGCCAGCAGTGATGTTCGTAGTTCACCCCTCCACTTT. This sequence encodes CASSDVRSSPLHF.

This clonotype occurred a few times. It may be a read error: a sequence one base away is much more abundant. The chain couples TRBV7-2 to TRBJ1-2, with no clear D. Trimming stripped 0 bases from V and 8 bases from J, with 13 bases between. Germline CDR1 SGHTA, CDR2 FQGNSA. CDR3 length: 14 residues. CDR3 DNA: TGTGCCAGCAGCTTAGCGCAAGGGAGCGGAGGCTACACCTTC. It is translated as CASSLAQGSGGYTF. Full variable domain (rest looked up from reference TRBV7-2 and TRBJ1-2): GAGVSQSPSNKVTEKGKDVELRCDPISGHTALYWYRQSLGQGLEFLIYFQGNSAPDKSGLPSDRFSAERTGGSVSTLTIQRTQQEDSAVYLCASSLAQGSGGYTFGSGTRLTVV.